The clone carrying this TCR beta chain was counted at least ten times. The sample comes from a study of regulatory T cells in long-lasting Graves disease. The CDR3 has 13 residues. Trimming shortened V by 5 bases and J by 3 bases, and 11 bases separated the two germline ends. Germline V lookup: CDR1 DFQATT, CDR2 SNEGSKA (reference sequence). Through Arm-PCR of CDR3 regions and iRepertoire HTBI primers, TCR beta libraries were built. TCRdb re-called the multiplex PCR reads with MiXCR, one entry per CDR3 protein. Here the sample spans about 520,000 distinct CDR3 sequences, 12% being singletons. Time point reported: newly diagnosed GD, antithyroid drugs for less than 3 months. PBMC RNA was the source of the TCR library. These data were also reused for a study on T cells in Graves' hyperthyroidism and ophthalmopathy. Turning to that study: Orbital computed tomography, thyroid ultrasound, serum thyroxine and TRAb, and clinical symptoms together informed the diagnoses. A model built on 13 V-J features separated ophthalmopathy from stable hyperthyroidism.

The sequencing used peripheral blood mononuclear cells (PBMCs), collected at new diagnosis, from a patient treated with antithyroid drugs. The TCR sequence derives from a woman aged 25-40 years with Graves disease. The gene calls are TRBV20-1 and TRBJ2-1, with D possibly TRBD1 on 6 matching bases. CDR3 in DNA: TGCAGTGCTGCCCCGGACAGCTACAATGAGCAGTTCTTC. Translation: CSAAPDSYNEQFF.